This T cell receptor beta chain comes out of a study of blood T cells in healthy people across ages. Study conclusions and caveats: Measured against age, TCR beta diversity per million T cells decreased in a roughly linear manner. In long-lived donors, naive CD4+ cell counts and diversity exceeded those of aged donors.

The CDR3 sequence is 12 residues long. From germline, CDR1 is MNHEY and CDR2 SMNVEV (reference sequence). V lost 4 bases, J lost 4 bases, and 5 bases lay in between. In its sample, this clonotype was seen a few times. Its antigen remains unknown. Samples had at least 6.5 million PBMCs isolated from them. It was with a sample-barcoded 5' primer and a J-beta primer mix that a second PCR of about 7 to 12 cycles was run. TCRdb called the 5' RACE reads again in MiXCR, with one record for every CDR3 protein. The table includes approximately 760,000 distinct CDR3 sequences, roughly 25% detected once. A further study also used this sample, focusing on T cells of mothers and their children. That report notes: Every mother supplied over 8 million TCR beta CDR3 reads and every child around 3 million.

The sequence came from a boy between 10 and 17 years old in good health. The source material was blood. The rearrangement uses TRBV27 and TRBJ1-5; D remains ambiguous. CDR3 protein: CASSSVNQPQHF. The CDR3 DNA sequence: TGTGCCAGCAGTTCGGTTAATCAGCCCCAGCATTTT.